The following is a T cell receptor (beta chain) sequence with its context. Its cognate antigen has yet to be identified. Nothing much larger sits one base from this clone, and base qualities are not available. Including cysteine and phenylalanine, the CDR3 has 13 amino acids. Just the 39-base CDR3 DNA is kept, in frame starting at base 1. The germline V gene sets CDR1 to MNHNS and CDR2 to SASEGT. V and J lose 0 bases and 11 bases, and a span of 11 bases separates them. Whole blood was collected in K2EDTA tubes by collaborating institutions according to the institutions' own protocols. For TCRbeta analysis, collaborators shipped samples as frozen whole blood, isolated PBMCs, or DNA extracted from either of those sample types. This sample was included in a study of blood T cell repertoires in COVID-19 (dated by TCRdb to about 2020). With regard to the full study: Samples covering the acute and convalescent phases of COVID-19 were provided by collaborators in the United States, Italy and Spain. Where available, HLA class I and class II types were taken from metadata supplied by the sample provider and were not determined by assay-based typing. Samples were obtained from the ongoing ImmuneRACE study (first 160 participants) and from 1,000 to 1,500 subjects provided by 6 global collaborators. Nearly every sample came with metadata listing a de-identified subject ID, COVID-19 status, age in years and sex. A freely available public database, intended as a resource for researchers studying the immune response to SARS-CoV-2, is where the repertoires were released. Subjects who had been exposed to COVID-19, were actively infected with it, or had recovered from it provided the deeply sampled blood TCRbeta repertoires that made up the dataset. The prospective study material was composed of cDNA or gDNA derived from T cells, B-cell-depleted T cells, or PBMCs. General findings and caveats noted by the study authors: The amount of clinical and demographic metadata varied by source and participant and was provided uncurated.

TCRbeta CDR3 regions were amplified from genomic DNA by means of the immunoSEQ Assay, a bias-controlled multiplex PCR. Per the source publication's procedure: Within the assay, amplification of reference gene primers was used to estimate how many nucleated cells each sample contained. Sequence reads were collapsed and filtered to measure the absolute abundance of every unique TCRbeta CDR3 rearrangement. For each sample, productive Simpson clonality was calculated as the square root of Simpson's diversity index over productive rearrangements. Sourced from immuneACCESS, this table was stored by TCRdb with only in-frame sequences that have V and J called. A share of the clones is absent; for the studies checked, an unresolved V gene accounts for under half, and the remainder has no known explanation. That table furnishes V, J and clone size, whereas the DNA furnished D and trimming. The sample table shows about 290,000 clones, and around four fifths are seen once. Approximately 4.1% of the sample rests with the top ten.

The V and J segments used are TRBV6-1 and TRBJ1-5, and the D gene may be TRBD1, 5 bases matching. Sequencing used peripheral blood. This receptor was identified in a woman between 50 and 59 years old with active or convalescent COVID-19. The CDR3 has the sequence CASSEARQRAQHF. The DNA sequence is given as TGTGCCAGCAGTGAAGCCAGACAGCGAGCCCAGCATTTT.